This entry features one T cell receptor (beta chain) sequence. Its antigen is not identified. TCRdb processed the 5' RACE reads anew with MiXCR; each CDR3 protein has one entry. The data show roughly 250,000 distinct CDR3 sequences, under 15% seen once. Germline lookup yields CDR1 KGHSH and CDR2 LQKENI. The CDR3 totals 16 residues. Trimming stripped 2 bases from V and 7 bases from J, with 18 bases between. The entry originates in a study of T cells after yellow fever vaccination. Study findings and constraints: The booster response re-showed most primary clones: about 96% CD4, more than 80% CD8.

The rearrangement uses TRBV18 and TRBJ2-1, with a tentative D call TRBD1 (6 bases). The starting material was CD4+ T cells sorted from PBMCs, obtained 45 days after the yellow fever booster vaccination. This sequence was found in a man younger than 40 who received the YFV17D yellow fever vaccine. The CDR3 loop reads CASSPIGNQGPNEQFF. As DNA, the CDR3 is TGTGCCAGCTCACCAATCGGTAACCAGGGGCCTAATGAGCAGTTCTTC.